This TCR beta chain was recorded in a study of T cells after yellow fever vaccination. The ends were cut back, 3 bases at V and 0 bases at J, with 7 bases in the middle. The CDR3 is made up of 14 amino acids. CDR1 and CDR2 (germline): ENHRY, SYGVKD. TCRdb analysed the 5' RACE reads with MiXCR anew, one entry per CDR3 protein. The repertoire holds approximately 550,000 distinct CDR3 sequences, with roughly 19% as singletons. Worth noting for this clonotype: Antigen specificity is unknown.

The study's findings and limits: Abundant bulk-population clonotypes could contaminate the FACS-sorted repertoires.

This receptor was taken from a man younger than 40 who received the YFV17D yellow fever vaccine. The specimen was PBMCs, collected 15 days after the yellow fever booster vaccination. The chain carries TRBV10-3 and TRBJ2-3, with D hard to call. The CDR3 here is CAISDLQSTDTQYF. CDR3 bases: TGTGCCATCAGTGATTTACAGAGCACAGATACGCAGTATTTT.